This paragraph covers one T cell receptor (beta chain) sequence. As yet, its antigen is unknown. The donors were part of the approximately 130-subject validation cohort, which stood apart from the roughly 640-subject first cohort. V lost 0 bases and J 4 bases, leaving 7 bases between the germline ends. The CDR3 length is 13 residues. Germline CDR1 is SGHRS and CDR2 is YFSETQ. The data are from a study of cytomegalovirus exposure and HLA in healthy donors. Study-wide context: The roughly 120 validation repertoires, a later analysis reported, used the same platform as the roughly 710 first-cohort repertoires.

Profiling relied on immunoSEQ multiplex PCR, and the TCRdb table lists in-frame clones only, not all of them. The sample carries more than 110,000 clones, approximately 94% recorded once. The study's findings and limits: A list of around 160 TCR beta chains associated with cytomegalovirus was given. Many donors shared some public TCRs, even though most TCR sequences were rare.

The specimen was PBMCs. V and J are TRBV5-1 and TRBJ2-5, with D unclear. The clonotype comes from a man between 18 and 35 years old in good health and CMV-seropositive. The CDR3 sequence is CASSLDPGETQYF. CDR3 nucleotide sequence: TGCGCCAGCAGCTTGGATCCGGGAGAGACCCAGTACTTC. The variable domain in full, with the rest retrieved from reference TRBV5-1 and TRBJ2-5, is KAGVTQTPRYLIKTRGQQVTLSCSPISGHRSVSWYQQTPGQGLQFLFEYFSETQRNKGNFPGRFSGRQFSNSRSEMNVSTLELGDSALYLCASSLDPGETQYFGPGTRLLVL.